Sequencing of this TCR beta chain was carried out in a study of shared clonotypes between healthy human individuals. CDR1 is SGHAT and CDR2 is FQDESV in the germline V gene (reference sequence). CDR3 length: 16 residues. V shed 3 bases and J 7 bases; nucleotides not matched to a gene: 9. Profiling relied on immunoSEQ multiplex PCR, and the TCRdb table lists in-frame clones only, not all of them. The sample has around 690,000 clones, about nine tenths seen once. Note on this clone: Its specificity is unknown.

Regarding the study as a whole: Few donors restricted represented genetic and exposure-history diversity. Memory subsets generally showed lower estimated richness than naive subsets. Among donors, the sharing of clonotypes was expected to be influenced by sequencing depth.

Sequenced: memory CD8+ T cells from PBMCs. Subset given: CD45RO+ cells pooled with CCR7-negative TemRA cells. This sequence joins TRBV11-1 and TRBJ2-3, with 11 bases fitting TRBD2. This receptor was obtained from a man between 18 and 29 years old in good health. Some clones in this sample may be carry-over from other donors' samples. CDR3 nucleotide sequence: TGTGCCAGCAGCTTGGTTAGCGGGAGGGCGGGAAATACGCAGTATTTT. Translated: CASSLVSGRAGNTQYF.